The 9 T cell receptor beta chains below come from one sample, sequenced in a study of T cell repertoires in cytomegalovirus infection. TCRdb called the reads again in MiXCR, with one record for every CDR3 protein. The data show approximately 700,000 distinct CDR3 sequences, with roughly 36% seen just once and around 3% held by the top ten. The specimen was PBMCs. The receptor source for this set is a human donor in good health (CMV status not recorded). Some clones in this sample may be carry-over from other donors' samples.

This clonotype was recorded a few times. The chain employs TRBV6-1 and TRBJ1-2, with D hard to call. The CDR3 is made up of 14 amino acids. Deletions cut 5 bases from V and 1 base from J, with 11 bases between. CDR1 MNHNS and CDR2 SASEGT come from the germline V gene. The CDR3 region has the DNA TGTGCCAGCAGTTATGGCAGTGTTAACTATGGCTACACCTTC. It translates to CASSYGSVNYGYTF.

The V and J genes are TRBV28 and TRBJ2-3; possibly TRBD2 for D (5 bases). The CDR3 totals 12 residues. Germline assignment: CDR1 MDHEN and CDR2 SYDVKM. In DNA form, the CDR3 reads TGTGGAGCGAGCGGTCGCACAGATACGCAGTATTTT. It is translated as CGASGRTDTQYF.

The rearrangement uses TRBV4-1 and TRBJ2-1; D unclear. The ends were cut back, 1 base at V and 8 bases at J, with 15 bases in the middle. This CDR3 comprises 15 residues. The germline gives CDR1 MGHRA, CDR2 YSYEKL. The CDR3 spells CASSQARRNPDEQFF. CDR3 nucleotide sequence: TGCGCCAGCAGCCAAGCGAGACGCAATCCGGATGAGCAGTTCTTC.

The J gene is TRBJ2-3, the V gene TRBV7-3; the match to TRBD2 covers 12 bases. V was clipped by 5 bases and J by 3 bases; unmatched bases: 3. The CDR3 length is 15 residues. CDR1 is SGHTA, CDR2 FQGTGA, per germline. The CDR3 nucleotides read TGTGCCAGCAGCCTAGCGGGGGGGCAAACAGATACGCAGTATTTT. This encodes CASSLAGGQTDTQYF.

This rearrangement joins TRBV10-3 to TRBJ2-7, with TRBD1 identical over 8 bases. The trim removed 5 bases at V and 3 bases at J, leaving 12 bases unmatched. Looked up from germline, CDR1 is ENHRY and CDR2 is SYGVKD. The length of the CDR3 is 16 residues. CDR3 sequence (DNA): TGTGCCATCAGTAGGACAGGGAGTAGGGGTATCTACGAGCAGTACTTC. Encoded protein: CAISRTGSRGIYEQYF.

The V and J genes are TRBV28 and TRBJ1-5; D gene uncertain. Germline-derived CDR1 and CDR2 are MDHEN and SYDVKM. The CDR3 is made up of 14 amino acids. V dropped 6 bases and J dropped 6 bases, with 15 bases sitting between them. The CDR3 sequence: CASRFDGGLQPQHF. CDR3 nucleotides: TGTGCCAGCAGGTTTGATGGAGGGCTTCAGCCCCAGCATTTT.

This clonotype appeared once. As the CDR3 is not closed by the conserved phenylalanine or tryptophan, this likely results from a read error. The genes are TRBV7-4 and TRBJ1-2; the match to TRBD1 covers 9 bases. V lost 5 bases and J lost 4; bases outside the gene matches: 11. The CDR3 is made up of 16 amino acids. The germline V gene has CDR1 SGHVT and CDR2 SQSDAQ. The CDR3 DNA is TGTGCCAGCAGCCCACGGACAGGGGATGGTACCTATGGCTACACCTTA. This gives the protein CASSPRTGDGTYGYTL.

This chain joins TRBV2 and TRBJ1-1; possible D gene TRBD1, 5 bases. This CDR3 comprises 16 residues. Germline-derived CDR1 and CDR2 are SNHLY and FYNNEI. The ends were cut back, 6 bases at V and 2 bases at J, with 19 bases in the middle. CDR3 loop: CASREYQGRVNTEAFF. The CDR3, as DNA: TGTGCCAGCAGGGAATATCAGGGAAGGGTAAACACTGAAGCTTTCTTT.

This clonotype was observed a handful of times. The chain recombines TRBV7-2 with TRBJ2-3; 11 bases match TRBD2. Germline CDR1 SGHTA, CDR2 FQGNSA. CDR3 length: 19 residues. V was clipped by 1 base and J by 2 bases; unmatched bases: 11. The CDR3 loop reads CASSLDRWVLAGDTDTQYF. The CDR3 DNA reads TGTGCCAGCAGCTTAGATCGATGGGTACTAGCGGGAGACACAGATACGCAGTATTTT.